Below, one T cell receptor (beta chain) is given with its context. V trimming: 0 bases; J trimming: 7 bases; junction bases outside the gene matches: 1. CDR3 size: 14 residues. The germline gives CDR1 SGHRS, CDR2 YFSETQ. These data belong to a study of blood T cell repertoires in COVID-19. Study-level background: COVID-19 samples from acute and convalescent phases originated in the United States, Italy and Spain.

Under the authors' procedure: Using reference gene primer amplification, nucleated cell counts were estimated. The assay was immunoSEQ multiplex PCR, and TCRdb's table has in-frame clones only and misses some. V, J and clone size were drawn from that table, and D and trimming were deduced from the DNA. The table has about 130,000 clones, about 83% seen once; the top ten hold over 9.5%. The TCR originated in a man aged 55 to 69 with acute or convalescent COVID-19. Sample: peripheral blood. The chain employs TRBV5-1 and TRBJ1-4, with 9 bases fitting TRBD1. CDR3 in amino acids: CASSLGGQGEKLFF. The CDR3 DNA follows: TGCGCCAGCAGCTTGGGGGGACAGGGTGAAAAACTGTTTTTT. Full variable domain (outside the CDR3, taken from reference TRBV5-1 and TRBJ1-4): KAGVTQTPRYLIKTRGQQVTLSCSPISGHRSVSWYQQTPGQGLQFLFEYFSETQRNKGNFPGRFSGRQFSNSRSEMNVSTLELGDSALYLCASSLGGQGEKLFFGSGTQLSVL.